These T cell receptor beta chains were read from a single sample in a study of cytomegalovirus exposure and HLA in healthy donors. Sequencing used immunoSEQ multiplex PCR; TCRdb keeps in-frame clones, though not all of them. This sample has some 99,000 clones, with 88% found just once. The sequencing sample was made of PBMCs. The receptors come from a young woman in good health and CMV-seronegative. Both conserved end residues are part of each CDR3. The D gene is left open where the match is weak. Only some rows state a clone size, as once, few, many or a class for expanded clones.

j_gene	d_gene	abundance	v_gene	CDR3nt	CDR3aa
TRBJ1-1	TRBD1	NA	TRBV7-3	TGTGCCAGCAGCTACCGACAGGGTGGGGAAGCTTTCTTT	CASSYRQGGEAFF
TRBJ2-3	TRBD2	NA	TRBV7-6	TGTGCCAGCAGCCCTCGGGGGGGCTGGAGCACAGATACGCAGTATTTT	CASSPRGGWSTDTQYF
TRBJ2-7	TRBD1	NA	TRBV14	TGTGCCAGCAGCCGCTCCCCGGGACAGGCGACCTACGAGCAGTACTTC	CASSRSPGQATYEQYF
TRBJ2-3	TRBD2	once	TRBV7-3	TGTGCCAGCAGCTCGGGACTAGATGCAGATACGCAGTATTTT	CASSSGLDADTQYF
TRBJ2-7	TRBD1	NA	TRBV30	TGTGCCTGGAGCGGGGACAGGGGTAAGCAGTACTTC	CAWSGDRGKQYF
TRBJ1-2	TRBD1	NA	TRBV28	TGTGCCAGCAGGTCAGGGGGCATCGAGTATGGCTACACCTTC	CASRSGGIEYGYTF
TRBJ2-7	NA	few	TRBV5-1	TGCGCCAGCAGCTTACTATCGACGGCCTCCTACGAGCAGTACTTC	CASSLLSTASYEQYF
TRBJ2-7	TRBD1	NA	TRBV11-2	TGTGCCAGCAGCCCGAGGGCCCTGGACAGGGGTACGTACGAGCAGTACTTC	CASSPRALDRGTYEQYF
TRBJ1-3	NA	NA	TRBV4-2	TGTGCCAGCAGCCAAGCGGCCAGGGACTTGGGAAACACCATATATTTT	CASSQAARDLGNTIYF
TRBJ2-7	NA	NA	TRBV9	TGTGCCAGCAGCGTAGGAGGGGGTATTACCTACGAGCAGTACTTC	CASSVGGGITYEQYF
TRBJ2-1	TRBD1	NA	TRBV5-1	TGCGCCAGCAGTATATCCCTCAGGGGGTCCTACAATGAGCAGTTCTTC	CASSISLRGSYNEQFF
TRBJ2-1	TRBD2	NA	TRBV9	TGTGCCAGCAGCGTAGCTTTAACTAGCGGGGGGAACAATGAGCAGTTCTTC	CASSVALTSGGNNEQFF
TRBJ2-7	NA	NA	TRBV10-3	TGTGCCATCAATGGGGGGTTTAACTCCTACGAGCAGTACTTC	CAINGGFNSYEQYF
TRBJ1-1	TRBD1	NA	TRBV27	TGTGCCAGCAGTTACAGGGGAGACAGAGCTGAAGCTTTCTTT	CASSYRGDRAEAFF
TRBJ2-1	TRBD1	once	TRBV27	TGTGCCAGCAGTCTCTCGGCGGGACAGGTCAATGAGCAGTTCTTC	CASSLSAGQVNEQFF
TRBJ2-1	TRBD2	NA	TRBV5-1	TGCGCCAGCAGCTTGGGTCTTCTAGCGGGAGGCCCAGTTGTCAATGAGCAGTTCTTC	CASSLGLLAGGPVVNEQFF
TRBJ1-2	NA	NA	TRBV4-1	TGCGCCAGCAGCCAAGCGGACAGCCTCGGCTACACCTTC	CASSQADSLGYTF
TRBJ1-2	TRBD1	NA	TRBV6-6	TGTGCCAGCAGTATTACAGGGGAAGGTTATGGCTACACCTTC	CASSITGEGYGYTF
TRBJ2-4	TRBD2	NA	TRBV4-2	TGTGCCAGCAGCCTTGGGGGGGGAGCCAAAAACATTCAGTACTTC	CASSLGGGAKNIQYF
TRBJ2-1	NA	NA	TRBV29-1	TGCAGCGTGGGGCCCTTCATTGCGCAGTTCTTC	CSVGPFIAQFF
TRBJ2-1	TRBD2	NA	TRBV6-4	TGTGCCAGCAGTGACTTAGCGGGGGGAGATGAGCAGTTCTTC	CASSDLAGGDEQFF
TRBJ2-3	TRBD2	NA	TRBV7-7	TGTGCCAGCAGCCCCGGGCTAGCGGGGGGGACAGATACGCAGTATTTT	CASSPGLAGGTDTQYF